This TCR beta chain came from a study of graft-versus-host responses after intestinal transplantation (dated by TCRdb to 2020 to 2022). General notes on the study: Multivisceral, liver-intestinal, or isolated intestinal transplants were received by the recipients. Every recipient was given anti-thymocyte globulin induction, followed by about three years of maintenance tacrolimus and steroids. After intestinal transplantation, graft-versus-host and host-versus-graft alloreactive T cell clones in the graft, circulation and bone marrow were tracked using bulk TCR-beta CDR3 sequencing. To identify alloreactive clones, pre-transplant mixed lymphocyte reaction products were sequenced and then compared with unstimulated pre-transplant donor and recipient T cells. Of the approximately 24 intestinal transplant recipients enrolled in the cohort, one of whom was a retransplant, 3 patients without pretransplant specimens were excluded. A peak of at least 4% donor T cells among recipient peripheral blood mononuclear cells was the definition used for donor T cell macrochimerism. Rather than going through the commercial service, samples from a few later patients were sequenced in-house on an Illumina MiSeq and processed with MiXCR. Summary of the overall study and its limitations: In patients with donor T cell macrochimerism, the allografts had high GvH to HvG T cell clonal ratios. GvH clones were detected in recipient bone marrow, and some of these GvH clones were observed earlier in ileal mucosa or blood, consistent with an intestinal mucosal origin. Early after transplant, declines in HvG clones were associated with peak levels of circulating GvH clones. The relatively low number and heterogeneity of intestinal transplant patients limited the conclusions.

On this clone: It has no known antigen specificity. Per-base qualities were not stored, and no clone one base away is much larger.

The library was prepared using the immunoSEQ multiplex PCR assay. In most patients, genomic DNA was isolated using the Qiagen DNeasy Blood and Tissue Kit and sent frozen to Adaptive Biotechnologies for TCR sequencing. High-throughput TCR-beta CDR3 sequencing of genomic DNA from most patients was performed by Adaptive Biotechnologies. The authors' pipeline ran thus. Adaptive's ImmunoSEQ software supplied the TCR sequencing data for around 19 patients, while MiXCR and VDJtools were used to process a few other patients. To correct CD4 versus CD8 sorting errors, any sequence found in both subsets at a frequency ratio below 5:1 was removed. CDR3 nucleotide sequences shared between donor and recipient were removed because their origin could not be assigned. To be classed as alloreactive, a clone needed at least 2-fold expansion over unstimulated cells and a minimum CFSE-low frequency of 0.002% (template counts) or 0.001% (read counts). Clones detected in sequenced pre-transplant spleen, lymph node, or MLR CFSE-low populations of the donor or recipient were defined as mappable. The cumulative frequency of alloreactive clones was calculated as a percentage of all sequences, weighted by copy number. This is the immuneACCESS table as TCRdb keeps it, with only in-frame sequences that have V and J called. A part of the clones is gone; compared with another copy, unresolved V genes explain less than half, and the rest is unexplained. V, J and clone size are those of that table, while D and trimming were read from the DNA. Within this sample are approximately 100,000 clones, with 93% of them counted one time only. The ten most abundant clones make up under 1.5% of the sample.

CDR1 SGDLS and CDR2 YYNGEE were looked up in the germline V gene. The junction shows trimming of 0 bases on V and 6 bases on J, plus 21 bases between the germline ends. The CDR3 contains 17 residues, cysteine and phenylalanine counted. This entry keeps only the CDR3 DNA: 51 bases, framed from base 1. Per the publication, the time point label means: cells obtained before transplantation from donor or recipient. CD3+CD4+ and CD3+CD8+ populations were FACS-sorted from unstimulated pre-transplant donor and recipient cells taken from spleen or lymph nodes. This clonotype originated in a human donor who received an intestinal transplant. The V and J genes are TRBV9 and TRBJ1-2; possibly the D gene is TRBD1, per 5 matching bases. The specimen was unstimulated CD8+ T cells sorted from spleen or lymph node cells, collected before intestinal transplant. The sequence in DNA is TGTGCCAGCAGCGTAGATCTTGGGGGATTGGGGGGGGATGGCTACACCTTC. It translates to CASSVDLGGLGGDGYTF.